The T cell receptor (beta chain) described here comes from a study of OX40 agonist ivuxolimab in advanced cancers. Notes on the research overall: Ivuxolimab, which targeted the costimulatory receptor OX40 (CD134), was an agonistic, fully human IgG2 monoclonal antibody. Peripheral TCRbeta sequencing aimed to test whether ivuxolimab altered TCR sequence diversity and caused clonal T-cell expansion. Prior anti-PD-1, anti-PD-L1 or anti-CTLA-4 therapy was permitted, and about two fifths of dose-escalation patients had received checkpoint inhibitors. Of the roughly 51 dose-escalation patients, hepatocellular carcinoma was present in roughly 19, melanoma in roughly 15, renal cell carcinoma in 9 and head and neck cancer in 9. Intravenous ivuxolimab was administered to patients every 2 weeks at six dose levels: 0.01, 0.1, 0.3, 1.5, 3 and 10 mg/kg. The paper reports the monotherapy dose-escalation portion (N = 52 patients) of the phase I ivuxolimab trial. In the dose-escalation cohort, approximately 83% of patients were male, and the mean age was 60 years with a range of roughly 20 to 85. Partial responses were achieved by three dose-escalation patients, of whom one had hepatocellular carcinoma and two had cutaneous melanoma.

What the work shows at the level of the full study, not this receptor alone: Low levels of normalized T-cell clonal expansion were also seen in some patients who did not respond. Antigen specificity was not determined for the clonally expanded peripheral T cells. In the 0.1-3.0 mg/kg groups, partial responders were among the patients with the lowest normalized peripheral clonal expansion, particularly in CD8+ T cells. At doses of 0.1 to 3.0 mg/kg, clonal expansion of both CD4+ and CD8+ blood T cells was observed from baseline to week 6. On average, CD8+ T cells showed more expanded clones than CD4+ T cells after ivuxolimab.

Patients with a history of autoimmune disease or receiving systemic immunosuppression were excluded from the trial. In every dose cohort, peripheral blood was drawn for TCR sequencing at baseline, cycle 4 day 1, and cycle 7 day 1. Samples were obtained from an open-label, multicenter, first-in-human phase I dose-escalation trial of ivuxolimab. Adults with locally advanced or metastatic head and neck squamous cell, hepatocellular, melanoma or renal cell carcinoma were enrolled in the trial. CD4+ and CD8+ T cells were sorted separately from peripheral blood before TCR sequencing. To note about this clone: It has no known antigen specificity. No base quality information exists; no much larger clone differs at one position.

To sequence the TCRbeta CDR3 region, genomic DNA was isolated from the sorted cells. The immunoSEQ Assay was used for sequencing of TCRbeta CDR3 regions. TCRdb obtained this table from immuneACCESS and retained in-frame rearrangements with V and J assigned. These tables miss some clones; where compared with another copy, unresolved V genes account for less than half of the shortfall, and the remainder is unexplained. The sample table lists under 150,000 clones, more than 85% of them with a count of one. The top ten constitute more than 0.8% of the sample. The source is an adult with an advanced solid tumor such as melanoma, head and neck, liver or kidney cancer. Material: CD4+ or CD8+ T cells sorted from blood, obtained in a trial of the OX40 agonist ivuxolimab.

The CDR3 protein: CASSLAPLAGEEQYF. The DNA is as follows: TGTGCCAGCAGCTTAGCGCCCCTAGCGGGAGAGGAGCAGTACTTC. The rearranged segments are TRBV7-2 and TRBJ2-5; 10 bases in the middle match TRBD2. Trimming takes 0 bases off V and 11 bases off J; junction bases not matched to a gene: 9. Reading from cysteine to phenylalanine, the CDR3 counts 15 amino acids. CDR3 DNA is the only sequence kept; it has 45 bases, read in frame from the first base. CDR1 and CDR2 are read off the germline V gene as SGHTA and FQGNSA.